This T cell receptor (beta chain) stems from a study of radiotherapy plus CTLA-4 blockade in lung cancer listed by TCRdb under 2018. Turning to the overall study: Objective responses occurred in 18% of enrolled patients, and 25% to 40% achieved disease control.

Libraries were made using the immunoSEQ multiplex PCR assay. TCRdb took this table from immuneACCESS and kept in-frame rearrangements with V and J called. Such tables lack part of the clones; where checked against another copy, unresolved V genes explain under half of the gap, and the rest is unexplained. This sample comprises some 34,000 clones, roughly two thirds of them detected only once. The leading ten clones occupy roughly 10% of the sample. Regarding this clone: There is no known antigen for this receptor. One base away there is no much larger clone; base qualities are not given.

Taken from cysteine to phenylalanine, the CDR3 has 16 residues. The kept DNA is CDR3 alone, 48 bases in frame from the first base. Germline trimming amounts to 1 base on V and 4 bases on J, with 7 as the count of junction bases outside the gene matches. CDR1 and CDR2, per the germline V gene, are SGHTA and FQGNSA. Results and caveats for the whole study, not just this receptor: Increased serum interferon-beta after radiation, together with early dynamic changes in blood T cell clones, were reported to be the strongest predictors of response. After treatment with radiotherapy and ipilimumab, TCR clones that originated in tumors expanded in peripheral blood.

The study evaluated CTLA-4 blockade (ipilimumab) given together with focal radiation therapy in patients who had chemo-refractory metastatic non-small-cell lung cancer. Sequences were derived from peripheral blood, sampled from a patient treated with radiotherapy plus ipilimumab. The receptor's source is a human donor with non-small cell lung cancer who had stable disease on radiotherapy plus ipilimumab. The chain is encoded by TRBV7-2 joined to TRBJ1-5, with TRBD1 matching 7 junction bases. Read as DNA, the sequence is TGTGCCAGCAGCTTAGTAGGGGGCCCGGGGAATCAGCCCCAGCATTTT. This gives the protein CASSLVGGPGNQPQHF.